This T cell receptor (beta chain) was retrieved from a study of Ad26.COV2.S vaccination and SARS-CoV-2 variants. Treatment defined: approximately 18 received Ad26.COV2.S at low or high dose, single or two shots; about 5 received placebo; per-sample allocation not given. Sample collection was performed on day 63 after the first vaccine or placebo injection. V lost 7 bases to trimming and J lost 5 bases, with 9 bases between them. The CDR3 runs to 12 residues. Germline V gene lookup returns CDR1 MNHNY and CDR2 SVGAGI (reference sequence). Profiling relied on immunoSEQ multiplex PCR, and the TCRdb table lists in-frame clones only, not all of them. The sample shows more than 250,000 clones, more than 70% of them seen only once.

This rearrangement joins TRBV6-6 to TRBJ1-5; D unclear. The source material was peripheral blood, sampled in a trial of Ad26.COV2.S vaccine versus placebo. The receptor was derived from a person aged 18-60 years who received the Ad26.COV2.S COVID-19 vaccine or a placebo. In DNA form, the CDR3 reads TGTGCCAGCACCCTAATAGATCAGCCCCAGCATTTT. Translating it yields CASTLIDQPQHF.